In its sample, the clone carrying this TCR beta chain was seen once. Cohort allocation depended upon clinical history that participants reported. Repertoires were generated with immunoSEQ multiplex PCR, while TCRdb's copy carries only in-frame clones and drops some. Of about 220,000 clones in the sample, 88% were seen once. The CDR3 length is 17 residues. Trimming shortened V by 0 bases and J by 1 base, and 13 bases separated the two germline ends. CDR1 is SGHTS and CDR2 is YDEGEE in the germline V gene. The data are from a study of blood T cell repertoires in COVID-19. About the study: Whether acute or convalescent, the COVID-19 samples came from the United States, Italy and Spain. In each case, the material was cDNA or gDNA derived from T cells, B-cell-depleted T cells, or PBMCs.

This chain connects TRBV5-8 to TRBJ2-2; D not resolved. The sequence was collected from a woman in her 30s who had recovered from COVID-19. Input material: PBMCs or T cells enriched from blood (not recorded which). The CDR3 sequence is CASSLGENSLNTGELFF. Here the CDR3 DNA reads TGTGCCAGCAGCTTGGGAGAAAACAGCTTGAACACCGGGGAGCTGTTTTTT. The variable domain in full, with the rest retrieved from reference TRBV5-8 and TRBJ2-2, is EAGVTQSPTHLIKTRGQQATLRCSPISGHTSVYWYQQALGLGLQFLLWYDEGEERNRGNFPPRFSGRQFPNYSSELNVNALELEDSALYLCASSLGENSLNTGELFFGEGSRLTVL.